Presented here are 22 T cell receptor beta chains from one specimen sequenced in a study of neurological immune-mediated disorders. TCRdb re-analysed the 5' RACE reads in MiXCR, keeping a single row per CDR3 protein. The sample consists of about 59,000 distinct CDR3 sequences, more than 9.5% of them appearing once. What was sequenced was PBMCs. Source of these receptors: an older woman with HTLV-1-associated myelopathy (HAM/TSP).

This clonotype was seen repeatedly, ten times or more. This chain connects TRBV5-1 to TRBJ2-7; 8 bases are a match to TRBD2. The CDR3 is made up of 15 amino acids. After removal of 0 bases from V and 5 bases from J, the junction contained 7 bases not matched to a gene. Germline values: CDR1 SGHRS, CDR2 YFSETQ. The CDR3 DNA reads as TGCGCCAGCAGCTTGGCGGGAGGGCCGGGGGACGAGCAGTACTTC. Protein product: CASSLAGGPGDEQYF.

This clonotype occurred many times. The junction departs from the called germline gene at one end, perhaps through a read error. This sequence joins TRBV7-9 and TRBJ2-7; a weak D match, TRBD2 (5 bases). The CDR3 extends over 12 amino acids. The germline V gene has CDR1 SEHNR and CDR2 FQNEAQ (reference sequence). Here the CDR3 DNA reads TGTGCCAGCAGCTCGTCTTGGTTTCATGAGGGTTTC. It encodes CASSSSWFHEGF.

This clonotype was observed a handful of times. V and J are TRBV20-1 and TRBJ2-1, with a tentative D call TRBD2 (5 bases). The CDR3 consists of 14 residues. Trimming shortened V by 0 bases and J by 2 bases, and 8 bases separated the two germline ends. CDR1 is DFQATT and CDR2 is SNEGSKA in the germline V gene (reference sequence). The chain's CDR3 is CSARDMRAYNEQFF. The CDR3 nucleotides are TGCAGTGCTAGAGATATGAGGGCCTACAATGAGCAGTTCTTC.

This clonotype was seen a handful of times. The rearrangement links TRBV6-5 to TRBJ2-3, with 11 bases lining up with TRBD1. Germline V lookup: CDR1 MNHEY, CDR2 SVGAGI. This CDR3 spans 17 amino acids. J lost 4 bases, V lost 6 bases, and 12 bases had no gene match. The CDR3 loop is CASSPLRTGGEADTQYF. The CDR3 DNA follows: TGTGCCAGCAGCCCGTTGAGGACAGGGGGCGAAGCAGATACGCAGTATTTT.

This clonotype was seen many times. CDR3 DNA: TGCGCCAGCAGGCGACAGGGCGACAGCTCCTACAATGAGCAGTTCTTC. This codes for CASRRQGDSSYNEQFF. The chain links TRBV5-1 to TRBJ2-1, with TRBD1 matching 7 bases. This CDR3 comprises 16 residues. After removal of 5 bases from V and 0 bases from J, the junction contained 8 bases not matched to a gene. The V gene's germline CDR1 is SGHRS and CDR2 YFSETQ.

This clonotype was found many times. This rearrangement joins TRBV7-2 to TRBJ2-7; D call uncertain. V was shortened by 5 bases and J by 0 bases, with 8 bases between the two germline ends. The length of the CDR3 is 13 residues. The germline V gene has CDR1 SGHTA and CDR2 FQGNSA. DNA of the CDR3: TGTGCCAGCAGCATGGGGATCTCCTACGAGCAGTACTTC. Amino acid sequence: CASSMGISYEQYF. Full variable domain (remainder filled in from reference TRBV7-2 and TRBJ2-7): GAGVSQSPSNKVTEKGKDVELRCDPISGHTALYWYRQSLGQGLEFLIYFQGNSAPDKSGLPSDRFSAERTGGSVSTLTIQRTQQEDSAVYLCASSMGISYEQYFGPGTRLTVT.

In this sample, this clonotype turned up many times. This chain links TRBV29-1 with TRBJ2-5, with TRBD2 identical over 7 bases. The CDR3 extends over 15 amino acids. J was trimmed by 0 bases and V by 4 bases; bases with no gene match: 8. CDR1 and CDR2 from the germline V gene are SQVTM and ANQGSEA. The CDR3 region has the DNA TGCAGCGTTGTCTGGCTAGCGGAGTACCAAGAGACCCAGTACTTC. Translation: CSVVWLAEYQETQYF.

This clonotype has at least ten counts. V and J are TRBV6-6 and TRBJ1-5, with no clear D. The ends were cut back, 0 bases at V and 0 bases at J, with 18 bases in the middle. The germline gives CDR1 MNHNY, CDR2 SVGAGI (reference sequence). This CDR3 region has 19 residues. The CDR3 here is CASSYSRSAGVYSNQPQHF. The CDR3 DNA is TGTGCCAGCAGTTACTCGAGGTCTGCAGGCGTCTATAGCAATCAGCCCCAGCATTTT.

The sample holds many counts of this clonotype. This chain uses TRBV3-1 with TRBJ2-4, with TRBD1 identical over 7 bases. CDR1 and CDR2 (germline): LGHDT, YNNKEL (reference sequence). The CDR3 is 14 residues long. Trimming took 4 bases from V and 13 from J; bases not matched to a gene: 13. CDR3 in amino acids: CASSLDRVLSTQYF. The CDR3 DNA sequence: TGTGCCAGCAGCCTTGACAGGGTGCTCTCGACACAGTACTTC.

This clonotype was seen ten or more times. This rearrangement joins TRBV7-2 to TRBJ2-3; D may be TRBD1 (6 bases). Per the germline V gene, CDR1 is SGHTA and CDR2 is FQGNSA. V was trimmed by 1 base and J by 0 bases, leaving 23 bases between them. The CDR3 contains 20 residues. For the CDR3, the DNA is TGTGCCAGCAGCTTAGTGTCAGGGGCCCGTCCCAAGGGGAGCACAGATACGCAGTATTTT. Its protein is CASSLVSGARPKGSTDTQYF. The full variable domain, rest sourced from reference TRBV7-2 and TRBJ2-3, is GAGVSQSPSNKVTEKGKDVELRCDPISGHTALYWYRQSLGQGLEFLIYFQGNSAPDKSGLPSDRFSAERTGGSVSTLTIQRTQQEDSAVYLCASSLVSGARPKGSTDTQYFGPGTRLTVL.

This clonotype was picked up many times. The rearrangement uses TRBV11-2 and TRBJ2-2; possibly TRBD2 for D (5 bases). Germline V gives CDR1 SGHAT, CDR2 FQNNGV. The CDR3 loop spans 14 amino acids. Trimming took 5 bases from V and 6 from J, leaving 13 bases between them. CDR3 DNA sequence: TGTGCCAGCAGCCCCTTACTAGGCCCCGGGGAGCTGTTTTTT. This sequence encodes CASSPLLGPGELFF.

This clonotype has a count of ten or more. This chain connects TRBV7-3 to TRBJ2-7; D unclear. Germline V lookup: CDR1 SGHTA, CDR2 FQGTGA. Trimming stripped 2 bases from V and 0 bases from J, with 8 bases between. The length of the CDR3 is 14 residues. The CDR3 is CASSLYPYSYEQYF. Here the CDR3 DNA reads TGTGCCAGCAGCTTATATCCATACTCCTACGAGCAGTACTTC. The whole variable domain, remainder taken from reference TRBV7-3 and TRBJ2-7, is GAGVSQTPSNKVTEKGKYVELRCDPISGHTALYWYRQSLGQGPEFLIYFQGTGAADDSGLPNDRFFAVRPEGSVSTLKIQRTERGDSAVYLCASSLYPYSYEQYFGPGTRLTVT.

This clonotype was observed at least ten times. CDR3 in amino acids: CASRPDRAKNYEQYF. Written as DNA, the CDR3 is TGTGCCAGCAGGCCGGACAGGGCGAAGAACTACGAGCAGTACTTC. This sequence joins TRBV27 and TRBJ2-7, with 8 bases fitting TRBD1. V lost 6 bases to trimming and J lost 3 bases; unmatched junction nucleotides: 10. The CDR3 sequence is 15 residues long. CDR1 and CDR2 from the germline V gene are MNHEY and SMNVEV (reference sequence).

This clonotype appeared once. This may arise from a read error, as a much more abundant clone is one base away. The chain joins TRBV5-4 to TRBJ2-1, with TRBD2 matching over 7 bases. This CDR3 is 15 amino acids long. Germline values: CDR1 SGHNT, CDR2 YYREEE (reference sequence). CDR3: CASSQGRDGYNEQFF. The CDR3 DNA reads as TGCGCCAGCAGCCAAGGGAGGGACGGTTACAATGAGCAGTTCTTC.

Ten or more counts support this clonotype. This chain connects TRBV5-1 to TRBJ2-3, with D possibly being TRBD1 (6 bases). Deletions cut 5 bases from V and 4 bases from J, with 14 bases between. The length of the CDR3 is 14 residues. Germline V CDR1 and CDR2: SGHRS, YFSETQ. This CDR3 is CASSAGDSSDTQYF. The CDR3, as DNA: TGCGCCAGCAGTGCAGGGGATTCTTCAGATACGCAGTATTTT.

This clonotype ranks as medium-sized. V gene TRBV4-1 combines with J gene TRBJ2-7, with D possibly being TRBD1 (6 bases). V lost 1 base, J lost 4 bases, and 11 bases lay in between. The CDR3 contains 14 residues. From germline, CDR1 is MGHRA and CDR2 YSYEKL. CDR3 nucleotides: TGCGCCAGCAGCCAAGGAACAGGGAGATACGAGCAGTACTTC. Protein: CASSQGTGRYEQYF.

This rearrangement joins TRBV12-3 or TRBV12-4 to TRBJ2-7, with 11 bases lining up with TRBD2. The CDR3 runs to 15 residues. V lost 2 bases to trimming and J lost 5 bases; unmatched junction nucleotides: 5. The DNA of the CDR3 is TGTGCCAGCAGTTTACTAGCGGGAGGACCCCACGAGCAGTACTTC. It codes for CASSLLAGGPHEQYF.

This clonotype was seen ten or more times. This chain links TRBV3-1 with TRBJ2-7; D is perhaps TRBD2 (6 bases). This CDR3 is 13 amino acids long. V lost 1 base and J lost 7, with 11 bases in between. Germline V lookup: CDR1 LGHDT, CDR2 YNNKEL (reference sequence). The CDR3 DNA reads as TGTGCCAGCAGCCAAGTGGACGGAGGGGAGCAGTACTTC. Its translation is CASSQVDGGEQYF.

The chain recombines TRBV4-1 with TRBJ2-5; D gene uncertain. This CDR3 contains 16 residues. Germline lookup yields CDR1 MGHRA and CDR2 YSYEKL. Trimming removed 1 base at V and 2 bases at J, with 14 bases between. CDR3: CASSQVDVGRQETQYF. The CDR3 coding sequence is TGCGCCAGCAGCCAAGTTGATGTGGGCAGGCAAGAGACCCAGTACTTC.

This clonotype was picked up many times. This rearrangement joins TRBV3-1 to TRBJ1-4; D uncertain. V lost 4 bases and J 0 bases, leaving 12 bases between the germline ends. This CDR3 region has 16 residues. The germline gives CDR1 LGHDT, CDR2 YNNKEL (reference sequence). CDR3 in amino acids: CASSLGRGATNEKLFF. Here the CDR3 DNA reads TGTGCCAGCAGCCTAGGGAGAGGTGCAACTAATGAAAAACTGTTTTTT.

This clonotype was observed many times. The chain recombines TRBV29-1 with TRBJ1-1; possible D gene TRBD1, 5 bases. Per germline, CDR1 SQVTM and CDR2 ANQGSEA. Trimming took 0 bases from V and 1 from J, leaving 12 bases between them. CDR3 length: 15 amino acids. CDR3 coding DNA: TGCAGCGTTGAAGATCTTAGCAGGGCGAACACTGAAGCTTTCTTT. This sequence encodes CSVEDLSRANTEAFF.

This clonotype has at least ten counts. The genes are TRBV12-3 or TRBV12-4 and TRBJ2-7; tentatively, D is TRBD2 (6 bases). The CDR3 spans 14 residues. Trimming cost V 6 bases and J 0 bases, with 12 bases left between them. The CDR3 nucleotides are TGTGCCAGCAGCCCCACTAGCCTCTCCTACGAGCAGTACTTC. Amino acids: CASSPTSLSYEQYF.